These 26 T cell receptor beta chains were all obtained from the same sample, sequenced in a study of T-cell reconstitution after alpha-beta-depleted transplantation in children (dated by TCRdb to about 2016). This sample's treatment or condition label indicates: allogeneic hematopoietic cell transplantation with graft depleted of TCRalphabeta T cells and CD19 B cells. The library was generated by PCR. Sequencing was carried out with an Illumina HiSeq 2500. To normalize quantification of the TCRbeta repertoire, the TCR libraries were built with molecular barcoding that relied on unique molecular identifiers. TCRdb itself trimmed the public reads at Q25 with fastp, ran MiXCR and retained productive beta chains. Each CDR3 protein gets just one entry, which takes the most common genes and DNA from the rows behind it. This sample lists 250,000 to 300,000 distinct CDR3 sequences; about 9.5% were detected once. The top ten hold 7% to 9.5% of the sample.

The sequenced sample was PBMCs, obtained before TCRalphabeta/CD19-depleted stem cell transplant. These receptors came from a boy in the first two years of life with acute myeloid leukemia, due to receive a stem cell transplant.

This clonotype was recorded at least ten times. The rearrangement links TRBV28 to TRBJ2-7; D remains ambiguous. CDR1 MDHEN and CDR2 SYDVKM come from the germline V gene. CDR3 length: 12 amino acids. The V end was cut by 6 bases, the J end by 4 bases, with 10 bases between. For the CDR3, the DNA is TGTGCCAGCAGGCACGACCGTTACGAGCAGTACTTC. Its protein is CASRHDRYEQYF.

CDR3 bases: TGCAGTGTGATTGGGGGGTTTTACAATGAGCAGTTCTTC. As protein: CSVIGGFYNEQFF. The rearrangement uses TRBV20-1 and TRBJ2-1, with a tentative D call TRBD2 (6 bases). Germline V CDR1 and CDR2: DFQATT, SNEGSKA (reference sequence). The V end was cut by 7 bases, the J end by 4 bases, with 14 bases between. This CDR3 is built from 13 residues.

The V gene is TRBV11-2, the J gene TRBJ1-2, with 9 positions matching TRBD1. V gave up 1 base and J gave up 0 bases; unmatched junction bases: 12. Germline CDR1 and CDR2: SGHAT and FQNNGV. This CDR3 is 19 amino acids long. In nucleotides, the CDR3 is TGTGCCAGCAGCTTAGTACGGACCCAACAGGGGGCCTCTAACTATGGCTACACCTTC. It translates to CASSLVRTQQGASNYGYTF.

This clonotype was recorded at least ten times. This chain connects TRBV29-1 to TRBJ2-7, with 11 bases that match TRBD1. CDR1 SQVTM and CDR2 ANQGSEA come from the germline V gene. After removal of 4 bases from V and 2 bases from J, the junction contained 1 base not matched to a gene. This CDR3 region has 13 residues. DNA for the CDR3: TGCAGCGTTGCGGGACAGGGGGCCTACGAGCAGTACTTC. Protein product: CSVAGQGAYEQYF.

This clonotype was recorded many times. The CDR3 nucleotides are TGTGCCAGCAGCTTCAATCCATACAATGAGCAGTTCTTC. Protein sequence: CASSFNPYNEQFF. The chain employs TRBV7-7 and TRBJ2-1; no clear D gene. The ends were cut back, 3 bases at V and 4 bases at J, with 7 bases in the middle. Germline V gene lookup returns CDR1 SSHAT and CDR2 FNYEAQ (reference sequence). The CDR3 totals 13 residues.

The V gene is TRBV11-3, the J gene TRBJ1-2, with TRBD1 matching over 12 bases. Germline CDR1 is SGHNT and CDR2 is YENEEA. The CDR3 runs to 14 residues. Trimming removed 5 bases from V and 7 bases from J; junction bases left unmatched: 5. CDR3 in amino acids: CASSPGQGAGGYTF. The CDR3, as DNA: TGTGCCAGCAGCCCGGGACAGGGGGCCGGTGGCTACACCTTC.

The sample holds many counts of this clonotype. The CDR3 bases are TGCGCCAGCAGCTCCCCACTGGGGCCTAAGGACATTCAGTACTTC. The encoded protein is CASSSPLGPKDIQYF. This chain joins TRBV5-1 and TRBJ2-4, with D perhaps TRBD1 (5 bases). Trimming removed 3 bases at V and 8 bases at J, with 18 bases between. The CDR3 has 15 residues. The germline gives CDR1 SGHRS, CDR2 YFSETQ. Full variable domain (missing parts from reference TRBV5-1 and TRBJ2-4): KAGVTQTPRYLIKTRGQQVTLSCSPISGHRSVSWYQQTPGQGLQFLFEYFSETQRNKGNFPGRFSGRQFSNSRSEMNVSTLELGDSALYLCASSSPLGPKDIQYFGAGTRLSVL.

This clonotype was picked up many times. J is TRBJ2-2 and V is TRBV9; 7 positions agree with TRBD1. Germline CDR1 SGDLS, CDR2 YYNGEE. Trimming at V came to 4 bases and at J to 6 bases, leaving 9 bases not matched to a gene. The CDR3 has 15 residues. CDR3 region: CASSLGDRGPGELFF. The CDR3 DNA follows: TGTGCCAGCAGCTTAGGGGACAGAGGACCCGGGGAGCTGTTTTTT.

This clonotype occurred many times. The chain has TRBV21-1 and TRBJ2-1; the D call in the table, TRBD1, was not verified against the DNA. TRBV21-1 is classified as a pseudogene. This CDR3 contains 17 residues. This CDR3 is CASSKGGGQPSYNEQFF. CDR3 coding DNA: TGTGCCAGCAGCAAAGGAGGGGGACAGCCCTCCTACAATGAGCAGTTCTTC.

This clonotype was observed a handful of times. The chain combines TRBV11-1 with TRBJ2-5; 15 nucleotides align to TRBD2. V trimming: 4 bases; J trimming: 5 bases; junction bases outside the gene matches: 17. Germline CDR1 and CDR2: SGHAT and FQDESV (reference sequence). The CDR3 runs to 20 residues. The CDR3 loop reads CASSSNSLGTSGGNVETQYF. The DNA for the CDR3 is TGTGCCAGCAGCTCCAACTCCCTCGGGACTAGCGGGGGGAATGTCGAGACCCAGTACTTC.

In this sample, this clonotype turned up many times. The chain links TRBV7-6 to TRBJ1-4; 7 nucleotides line up with TRBD1. The CDR3 is 14 residues long. The V gene end was trimmed by 4 bases and the J gene end by 1 base; junction bases not matched to a gene: 0. Germline V gene sequence: CDR1 SGHVS, CDR2 FNYEAQ. Here the CDR3 DNA reads TGTGCCAGCAGCTCAGGGGGAACTAATGAAAAACTGTTTTTT. Translating gives CASSSGGTNEKLFF.

In this sample, this clonotype turned up many times. The J gene is TRBJ2-1, the V gene TRBV5-1, with a possible D match to TRBD2 (5 bases). This CDR3 comprises 17 residues. CDR1 is SGHRS and CDR2 is YFSETQ in the germline V gene. The V and J ends lost 4 bases and 4 bases respectively, with 21 bases between them. The CDR3 coding sequence is TGCGCCAGCAGCCACCTCCGGGATACCTATATTTACAATGAGCAGTTCTTC. Residues: CASSHLRDTYIYNEQFF.

In its sample, this clonotype was seen many times. The chain carries TRBV7-3 and TRBJ2-4; either TRBD1 or TRBD2 may fit D (6 bases each). The CDR3 is made up of 12 amino acids. Germline V gene data show CDR1 as SGHTA and CDR2 as FQGTGA. The V and J ends lost 5 bases and 7 bases respectively, with 9 bases between them. As DNA, the CDR3 is TGTGCCAGCAGCCTAGGGGGGAACATTCAGTACTTC. It codes for CASSLGGNIQYF.

The chain links TRBV7-9 to TRBJ2-1; 7 bases are a match to TRBD2. V dropped 11 bases and J dropped 4; count of bases not matched to a gene: 14. The CDR3 has 15 amino acids. CDR1 is SEHNR, CDR2 FQNEAQ, per germline (reference sequence). CDR3 loop: CAGSQGLSGYNEQFF. The CDR3 DNA reads TGTGCCGGGAGCCAGGGACTATCGGGTTACAATGAGCAGTTCTTC.

Many counts were recorded for this clonotype. V is TRBV5-1 and J is TRBJ2-1; D possibly matches TRBD1 or TRBD2 (5 bases each). This CDR3 comprises 15 residues. Trimming took 3 bases from V and 0 from J, leaving 10 bases between them. Germline CDR1 is SGHRS and CDR2 is YFSETQ. The CDR3 sequence is CASSWDASSYNEQFF. The CDR3, as DNA: TGCGCCAGCAGCTGGGACGCGAGCTCCTACAATGAGCAGTTCTTC.

The table lists this clonotype with many counts. This chain joins TRBV6-6 and TRBJ2-5; possibly TRBD1 or TRBD2 for D (5 bases each). This CDR3 is 13 amino acids long. Trimming shortened V by 7 bases and J by 5 bases, and 14 bases separated the two germline ends. Germline values: CDR1 MNHNY, CDR2 SVGAGI (reference sequence). The CDR3 region is CASTDYWGETQYF. The CDR3 coding sequence is TGTGCCAGCACCGACTACTGGGGGGAGACCCAGTACTTC.

This clonotype was seen repeatedly, ten times or more. The chain joins TRBV7-6 to TRBJ2-5; 7 bases are a match to TRBD1. Germline CDR1 SGHVS, CDR2 FNYEAQ. V lost 5 bases, J lost 4 bases, and 4 bases stayed unmatched. This CDR3 has 13 amino acids. This chain's CDR3 is CASSPRQGETQYF. The CDR3 region has the DNA TGTGCCAGCAGCCCACGACAGGGAGAGACCCAGTACTTC.

This clonotype was seen more than once but under ten times. The chain joins TRBV7-8 to TRBJ2-6; D ambiguous. Germline values: CDR1 SGHVS, CDR2 FQNEAQ. The V gene lost 7 bases and the J gene lost 4 bases, with 8 bases spanning the gap. The length of the CDR3 is 13 residues. CDR3: CASTSRGANVLTF. The DNA for the CDR3 is TGTGCCAGCACATCCCGGGGGGCCAACGTCCTGACTTTC.

This clonotype has a count of ten or more. CDR3: CASSLRGGFEKLFF. The CDR3 bases are TGTGCCAGCAGTTTAAGAGGGGGCTTCGAAAAACTGTTTTTT. This chain connects TRBV28 to TRBJ1-4, with TRBD1 matching over 7 bases. CDR1 and CDR2 from the germline V gene are MDHEN and SYDVKM. CDR3 length: 14 residues. With V trimmed by 2 bases and J by 8 bases, 5 bases remained unmatched.

This clonotype was counted at least ten times. The chain has TRBV7-9 and TRBJ2-5, with 9 positions matching TRBD2. This CDR3 has 14 amino acids. Losses at the gene ends were 4 bases for V and 4 bases for J; bases not matched to a gene: 4. Germline CDR1 SEHNR, CDR2 FQNEAQ (reference sequence). The CDR3: CASSSRGGRETQYF. The CDR3 DNA reads TGTGCCAGCAGCTCGCGGGGGGGCCGAGAGACCCAGTACTTC.

This clonotype has a count of ten or more. The V and J genes are TRBV28 and TRBJ2-5; possibly TRBD1 or TRBD2 for D (5 bases each). The CDR3 runs to 13 residues. Germline V gene sequence: CDR1 MDHEN, CDR2 SYDVKM. V lost 1 base, J lost 5 bases, and 8 bases lay in between. As DNA, the CDR3 is TGTGCCAGCAGTTTATTGGGGGTTGAGACCCAGTACTTC. Its protein is CASSLLGVETQYF.

The rearrangement joins TRBV20-1 to TRBJ1-5; D gene ambiguous. Germline CDR1 and CDR2: DFQATT and SNEGSKA (reference sequence). The V gene lost 0 bases and the J gene lost 7 bases, with 16 bases spanning the gap. The CDR3 has 15 amino acids. This CDR3 is CSAREAAHSRQPQHF. DNA for the CDR3: TGCAGTGCTAGAGAAGCCGCGCACAGTAGGCAGCCCCAGCATTTT.

This clonotype was seen many times. This chain uses TRBV5-1 with TRBJ1-5; D call uncertain. Germline CDR1 is SGHRS and CDR2 is YFSETQ. The CDR3 totals 13 residues. V was cut by 4 bases and J by 3 bases, with 8 bases left in between. CDR3 sequence (DNA): TGCGCCAGCAGCGAAAGGGTCAATCAGCCCCAGCATTTT. It codes for CASSERVNQPQHF. Together with reference TRBV5-1 and TRBJ1-5, the CDR3 gives the full variable domain: KAGVTQTPRYLIKTRGQQVTLSCSPISGHRSVSWYQQTPGQGLQFLFEYFSETQRNKGNFPGRFSGRQFSNSRSEMNVSTLELGDSALYLCASSERVNQPQHFGDGTRLSIL.

This clonotype was observed at least ten times. The chain joins TRBV13 to TRBJ2-7; TRBD2 matches at 7 bases. The CDR3 consists of 13 residues. The germline V gene encodes CDR1 PRHDT and CDR2 FYEKMQ (reference sequence). V lost 5 bases, J lost 2 bases, and 3 bases stayed unmatched. The CDR3 nucleotides read TGTGCCAGCAGCCAGCGGGGAGCCTACGAGCAGTACTTC. Its protein product is CASSQRGAYEQYF.

V is TRBV6-1 and J is TRBJ2-6, with TRBD1 as a possible D gene (5 bases). From germline, CDR1 is MNHNS and CDR2 SASEGT. The CDR3 spans 16 residues. V was clipped by 8 bases and J by 0 bases, with 14 bases between them. CDR3 sequence (DNA): TGTGCCAGCGGGCCAGGGAAGCTCTCTGGGGCCAACGTCCTGACTTTC. Translating gives CASGPGKLSGANVLTF.

The gene calls are TRBV6-5 and TRBJ1-5, with 7 bases fitting TRBD1. Germline CDR1 reads MNHEY; CDR2 reads SVGAGI. With 0 bases clipped from V and 7 bases from J, the junction kept 12 bases outside the gene matches. The CDR3 contains 17 residues. Here the CDR3 reads CASSYSIPRQGGQPQHF. For the CDR3, the DNA is TGTGCCAGCAGTTACTCGATCCCACGACAGGGAGGGCAGCCCCAGCATTTT.